This TCR beta chain was recovered during a study of tumor-infiltrating lymphocytes in primary liver carcinoma. Findings and caveats of the study: Blood trailed tumors significantly in top-250-clone fraction (p = 0.039). Among top clones, only about 8-25% appeared in all five tumor regions.

The template, approximately 500 ng total RNA, yielded TCR beta cDNA made with a constant-region primer. Investigators got TCR beta libraries out of three nested multiplex PCR rounds, done with slightly modified ARM-PCR. The opening two PCR rounds, around 9 cycles each, paired TRBV1-TRBV30 forward primers with a C-beta reverse primer. MiXCR, run by TCRdb on the multiplex PCR reads, gives a single entry per CDR3 protein. The sample includes 100,000 or so distinct CDR3 sequences, roughly 80% seen only once; the top ten take around 21%. Turning to this clonotype: Its antigen remains unidentified. One junction end disagrees with the germline gene, perhaps due to a read error.

Co-extracted RNA and DNA came from approximately 20-30 mg of unsorted bulk tissue. Every one of the tumor samples had a viable tumor cell content above 80%. Germline lookup yields CDR1 SGHAT and CDR2 FQNNGV. This CDR3 spans 15 amino acids. This chain joins TRBV11-2 and TRBJ2-6; D may be TRBD2 (5 bases). The source is a man aged 35-49 years with primary liver carcinoma and hepatitis B virus infection. The sample consisted of liver tumor tissue from sampling region 3. As for subset: tumor region T3, left-lateral pole. The CDR3: CATQRPHSRANVLTF. The CDR3 bases are TGTGCCACCCAGCGGCCGCACTCTAGGGCCAACGTCCTGACTTTT. Drawing the rest from reference TRBV11-2 and TRBJ2-6, the complete variable domain is EAGVAQSPRYKIIEKRQSVAFWCNPISGHATLYWYQQILGQGPKLLIQFQNNGVVDDSQLPKDRFSAERLKGVDSTLKIQPAKLEDSAVYLCATQRPHSRANVLTFGAGSRLTVL.